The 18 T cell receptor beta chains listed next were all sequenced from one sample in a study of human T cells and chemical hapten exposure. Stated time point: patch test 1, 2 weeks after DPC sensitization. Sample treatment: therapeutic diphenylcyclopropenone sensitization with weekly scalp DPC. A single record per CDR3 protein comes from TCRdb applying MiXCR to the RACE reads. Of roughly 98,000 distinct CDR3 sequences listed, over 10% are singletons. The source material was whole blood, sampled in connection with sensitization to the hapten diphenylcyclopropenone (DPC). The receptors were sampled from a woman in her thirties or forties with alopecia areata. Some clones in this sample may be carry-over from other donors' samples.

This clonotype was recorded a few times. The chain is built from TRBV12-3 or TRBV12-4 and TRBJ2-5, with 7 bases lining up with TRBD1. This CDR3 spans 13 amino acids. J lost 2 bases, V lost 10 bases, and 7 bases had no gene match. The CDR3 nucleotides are TGTGCCAACAGCCCGACAGGGCAAGAGACCCAGTACTTC. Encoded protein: CANSPTGQETQYF.

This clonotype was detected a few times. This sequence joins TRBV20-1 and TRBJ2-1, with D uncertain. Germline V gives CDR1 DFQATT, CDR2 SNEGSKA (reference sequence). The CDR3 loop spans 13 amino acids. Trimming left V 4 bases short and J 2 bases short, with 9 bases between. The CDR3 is CSATTPPYNEQFF. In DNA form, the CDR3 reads TGCAGTGCTACGACCCCGCCCTACAATGAGCAGTTCTTC.

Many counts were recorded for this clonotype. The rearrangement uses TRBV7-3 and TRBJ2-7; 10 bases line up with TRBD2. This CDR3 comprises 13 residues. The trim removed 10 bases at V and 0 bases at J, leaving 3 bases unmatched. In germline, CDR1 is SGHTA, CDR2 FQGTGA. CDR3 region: CANSSGSSYEQYF. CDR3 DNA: TGTGCCAACTCTAGCGGGAGCTCCTACGAGCAGTACTTC.

CDR3 sequence reads: CASSPQPGAYEQYF. The CDR3 DNA reads TGTGCCAGCTCACCACAACCGGGGGCCTACGAGCAGTACTTC. The V and J genes are TRBV18 and TRBJ2-7, with D maybe TRBD2 (6 bases). The V end was cut by 1 base, the J end by 2 bases, with 9 bases between. The V gene's germline CDR1 is KGHSH and CDR2 LQKENI. The CDR3 is 14 residues long.

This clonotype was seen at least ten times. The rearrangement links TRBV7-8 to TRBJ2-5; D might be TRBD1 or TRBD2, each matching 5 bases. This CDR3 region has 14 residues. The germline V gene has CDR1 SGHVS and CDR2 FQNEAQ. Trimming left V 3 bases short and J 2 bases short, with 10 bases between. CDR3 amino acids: CASSLNGAQETQYF. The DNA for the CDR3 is TGTGCCAGCAGCTTGAACGGGGCTCAAGAGACCCAGTACTTC.

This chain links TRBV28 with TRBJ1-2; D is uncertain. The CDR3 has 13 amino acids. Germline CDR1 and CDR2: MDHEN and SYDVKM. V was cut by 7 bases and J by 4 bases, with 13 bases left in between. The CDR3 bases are TGTGCCAGCACCACCCGGAGAGTCTATGGCTACACCTTC. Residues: CASTTRRVYGYTF.

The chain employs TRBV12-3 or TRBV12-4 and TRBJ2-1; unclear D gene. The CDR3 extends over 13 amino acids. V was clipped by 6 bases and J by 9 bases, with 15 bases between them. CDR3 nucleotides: TGTGCCAGCAGCCCGGACGGGCTAAGTGAGCAGTTCTTC. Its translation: CASSPDGLSEQFF.

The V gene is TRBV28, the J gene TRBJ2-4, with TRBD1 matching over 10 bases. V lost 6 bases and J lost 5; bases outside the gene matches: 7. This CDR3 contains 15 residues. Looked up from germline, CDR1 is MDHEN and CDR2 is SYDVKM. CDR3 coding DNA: TGTGCCAGCAGAAAGGGACAGGGGTTCCAAAACATTCAGTACTTC. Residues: CASRKGQGFQNIQYF. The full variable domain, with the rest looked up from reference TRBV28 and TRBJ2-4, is DVKVTQSSRYLVKRTGEKVFLECVQDMDHENMFWYRQDPGLGLRLIYFSYDVKMKEKGDIPEGYSVSREKKERFSLILESASTNQTSMYLCASRKGQGFQNIQYFGAGTRLSVL.

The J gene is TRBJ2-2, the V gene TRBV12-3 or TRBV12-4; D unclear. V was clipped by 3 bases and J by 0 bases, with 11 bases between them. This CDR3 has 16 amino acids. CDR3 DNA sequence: TGTGCCAGCAGTTTTGGCGGTGGGGCGAACACCGGGGAGCTGTTTTTT. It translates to CASSFGGGANTGELFF.

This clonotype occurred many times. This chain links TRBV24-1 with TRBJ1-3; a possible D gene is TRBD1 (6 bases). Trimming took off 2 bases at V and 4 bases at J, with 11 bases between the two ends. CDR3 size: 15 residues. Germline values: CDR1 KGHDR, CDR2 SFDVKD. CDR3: CATSDSGDIGNTIYF. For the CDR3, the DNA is TGTGCCACCAGTGATTCCGGGGACATCGGAAACACCATATATTTT.

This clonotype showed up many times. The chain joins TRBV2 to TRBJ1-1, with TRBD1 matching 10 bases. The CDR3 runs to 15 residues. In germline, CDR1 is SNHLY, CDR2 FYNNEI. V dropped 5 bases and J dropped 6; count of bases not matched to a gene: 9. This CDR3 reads CASSRRGTGEAEAFF. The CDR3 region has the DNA TGTGCCAGCAGTCGACGCGGGACAGGGGAGGCTGAAGCTTTCTTT.

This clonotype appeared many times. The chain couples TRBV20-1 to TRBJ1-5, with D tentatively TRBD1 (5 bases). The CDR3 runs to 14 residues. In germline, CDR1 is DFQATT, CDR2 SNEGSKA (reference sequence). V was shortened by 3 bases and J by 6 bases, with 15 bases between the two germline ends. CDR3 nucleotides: TGCAGTGCTAGGCCACTTGGGGGTACTCAGCCCCAGCATTTT. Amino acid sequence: CSARPLGGTQPQHF.

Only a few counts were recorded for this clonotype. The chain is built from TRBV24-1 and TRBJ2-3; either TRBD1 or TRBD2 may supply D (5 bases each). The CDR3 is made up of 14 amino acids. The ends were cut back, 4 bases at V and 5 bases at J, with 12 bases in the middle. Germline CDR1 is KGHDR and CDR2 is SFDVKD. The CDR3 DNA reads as TGTGCCACCAGTGACTTTAGAGGGGTAGATACGCAGTATTTT. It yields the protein CATSDFRGVDTQYF.

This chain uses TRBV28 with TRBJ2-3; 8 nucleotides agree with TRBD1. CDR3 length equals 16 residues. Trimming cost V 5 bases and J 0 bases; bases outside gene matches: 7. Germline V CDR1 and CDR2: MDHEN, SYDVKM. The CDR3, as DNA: TGTGCCAGCAGTCCACCCGGGACAGGTAGCACAGATACGCAGTATTTT. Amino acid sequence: CASSPPGTGSTDTQYF.

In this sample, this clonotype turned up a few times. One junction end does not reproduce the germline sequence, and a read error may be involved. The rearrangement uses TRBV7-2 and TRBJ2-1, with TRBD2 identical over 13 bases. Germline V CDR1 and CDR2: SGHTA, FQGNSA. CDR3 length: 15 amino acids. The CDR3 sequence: CASSLYSTSGGGNVF. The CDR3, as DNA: TGTGCCAGCAGCTTATATAGCACTAGCGGGGGGGGCAACGTCTTC.

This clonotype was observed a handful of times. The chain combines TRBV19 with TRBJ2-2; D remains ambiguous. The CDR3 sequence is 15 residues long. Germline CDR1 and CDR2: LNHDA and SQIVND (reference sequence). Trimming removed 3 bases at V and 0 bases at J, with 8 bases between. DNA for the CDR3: TGTGCCAGTAGTATTCAAGGACCGAACACCGGGGAGCTGTTTTTT. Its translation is CASSIQGPNTGELFF.

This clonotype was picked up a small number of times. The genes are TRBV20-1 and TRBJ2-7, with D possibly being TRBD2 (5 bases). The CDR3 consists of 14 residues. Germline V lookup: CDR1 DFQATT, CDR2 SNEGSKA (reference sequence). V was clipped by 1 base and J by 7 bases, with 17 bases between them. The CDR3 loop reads CSARAPEEVEEQYF. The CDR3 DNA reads TGCAGTGCTAGAGCCCCGGAGGAGGTGGAAGAGCAGTACTTC.

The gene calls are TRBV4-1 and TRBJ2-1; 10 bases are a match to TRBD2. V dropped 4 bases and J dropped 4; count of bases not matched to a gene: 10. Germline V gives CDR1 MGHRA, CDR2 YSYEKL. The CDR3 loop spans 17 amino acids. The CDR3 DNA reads TGCGCCAGCAGCCTCCTAGTCCTAGCGGGAGTTTACAATGAGCAGTTCTTC. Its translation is CASSLLVLAGVYNEQFF.